The 23 T cell receptor beta chains listed next were all sequenced from one sample in a study of shared clonotypes between healthy human individuals. Measured with immunoSEQ multiplex PCR; TCRdb has only the in-frame clones, and not every one. The sample contains some 2,400,000 clones, 90% to 97% of which appear only once. The sample was naive CD4+ T cells sorted from blood. Indicated subset: CD45RA+ positively selected. The receptors come from a man between 18 and 29 years old in good health.

V gene TRBV6-1 combines with J gene TRBJ1-6, with D possibly TRBD1 on 6 matching bases. Germline V CDR1 and CDR2: MNHNS, SASEGT. The CDR3 sequence is 15 residues long. The germline V and J ends were trimmed by 2 bases and 7 bases, with 12 bases remaining between them. This chain's CDR3 is CASSETWTVNSPLHF. The CDR3 DNA is TGTGCCAGCAGTGAAACGTGGACAGTGAATTCACCCCTCCACTTT.

The chain joins TRBV29-1 to TRBJ1-3, with 9 bases that match TRBD1. The CDR3 runs to 14 residues. V lost 7 bases and J lost 4; bases outside the gene matches: 8. CDR1 is SQVTM and CDR2 is ANQGSEA in the germline V gene. The CDR3 sequence: CSATGGAGGNTIYF. The CDR3 DNA reads as TGCAGCGCCACAGGGGGCGCTGGGGGAAACACCATATATTTT.

J is TRBJ2-5 and V is TRBV2, with TRBD2 matching over 9 bases. Germline trimming cut 6 bases from V and 3 bases from J; bases unmatched to any gene: 17. The CDR3 is 18 residues long. Germline V lookup: CDR1 SNHLY, CDR2 FYNNEI. The CDR3 DNA sequence: TGTGCCAGCAGGGCAACGGGACTAGCTCTTTCGGGGGAAGAGACCCAGTACTTC. Translating it yields CASRATGLALSGEETQYF.

A note on this clone: The same CDR3 also results from other DNA sequences found in this sample. The chain carries TRBV30 and TRBJ2-1, with 10 bases identical to TRBD2. The V gene's germline CDR1 is GTSNPN and CDR2 SVGIG (reference sequence). The J segment lost 4 bases and the V segment lost 0 bases, leaving 3 bases of the junction unmatched. The CDR3 length is 15 residues. The CDR3 is CAWSVGTSVYNEQFF. The CDR3 DNA follows: TGTGCCTGGAGTGTAGGGACTAGCGTATACAATGAGCAGTTCTTC.

The chain has TRBV10-3 and TRBJ2-2; D may correspond to TRBD1 or TRBD2 (7 bases each). The V gene lost 7 bases and the J gene lost 0 bases, with 15 bases spanning the gap. Germline CDR1 and CDR2: ENHRY and SYGVKD. This CDR3 has 16 residues. CDR3 sequence reads: CAITSQGGANTGELFF. The CDR3, as DNA: TGTGCCATCACCTCCCAGGGGGGGGCGAACACCGGGGAGCTGTTTTTT.

The J gene is TRBJ1-4, the V gene TRBV2, with unresolved D. Germline V CDR1 and CDR2: SNHLY, FYNNEI. The V end lost 5 bases, the J end lost 0 bases, and 7 bases lay between the germline ends. The CDR3 is 14 residues long. This chain's CDR3 is CASSWEATNEKLFF. The CDR3 DNA reads TGTGCCAGCAGTTGGGAGGCAACTAATGAAAAACTGTTTTTT.

The chain carries TRBV4-1 and TRBJ2-1, with D possibly TRBD2 on 5 matching bases. Trimming took 0 bases from V and 0 from J, leaving 9 bases between them. Per the germline V gene, CDR1 is MGHRA and CDR2 is YSYEKL. The CDR3 contains 16 residues. The CDR3 is CASSQDWRSSYNEQFF. The CDR3, as DNA: TGCGCCAGCAGCCAAGATTGGAGGAGCTCCTACAATGAGCAGTTCTTC.

This chain links TRBV4-1 with TRBJ1-6, with D uncertain. CDR3 length: 16 amino acids. The V end was cut by 2 bases, the J end by 6 bases, with 14 bases between. The germline CDR1 and CDR2 sequences are MGHRA and YSYEKL. For the CDR3, the DNA is TGCGCCAGCAGCCAAACGGGAGACTACTTTAATTCACCCCTCCACTTT. This gives the protein CASSQTGDYFNSPLHF.

The gene calls are TRBV7-2 and TRBJ2-7; 10 nucleotides agree with TRBD1. Losses at the gene ends were 6 bases for V and 4 bases for J; bases not matched to a gene: 9. Germline CDR1 SGHTA, CDR2 FQGNSA. The CDR3 is 15 residues long. CDR3 nucleotide sequence: TGTGCCAGCAGTTTCGACAGGGGGCGAATATACGAGCAGTACTTC. Its translation: CASSFDRGRIYEQYF.

The chain uses TRBV18 and TRBJ1-3; TRBD1 might be the D (5 bases). This CDR3 has 15 residues. V shed 5 bases and J shed 0 bases, with 11 bases lying between them. The germline CDR1 and CDR2 sequences are KGHSH and LQKENI. CDR3 in DNA: TGTGCCAGCTCAGCGACGGGGGACTCTGGAAACACCATATATTTT. It encodes CASSATGDSGNTIYF.

The CDR3 nucleotides are TGTGCCAGCAGCCATCAACAGGGCGCCGGGGAGCTGTTTTTT. It codes for CASSHQQGAGELFF. The chain employs TRBV11-2 and TRBJ2-2; maybe TRBD1 (6 bases). This CDR3 has 14 amino acids. V was cut by 5 bases and J by 6 bases, with 13 bases left in between. In germline, CDR1 is SGHAT, CDR2 FQNNGV.

This chain connects TRBV13 to TRBJ2-7, with 10 bases identical to TRBD2. The trim removed 5 bases at V and 9 bases at J, leaving 13 bases unmatched. Germline loops: CDR1 PRHDT, CDR2 FYEKMQ (reference sequence). The CDR3 runs 15 residues. The CDR3: CASSPRTSGLGWQYF. The CDR3 DNA reads TGTGCCAGCAGCCCACGGACTAGCGGTCTGGGTTGGCAGTACTTC.

The chain uses TRBV6-1 and TRBJ2-7; 10 nucleotides line up with TRBD1. Trimming removed 5 bases from V and 2 bases from J; junction bases left unmatched: 6. The CDR3 is made up of 15 amino acids. CDR1 and CDR2 from the germline V gene are MNHNS and SASEGT. In DNA form, the CDR3 reads TGTGCCAGCAGTCGAGAGGGACAGGGGACCTACGAGCAGTACTTC. This encodes CASSREGQGTYEQYF.

The V gene is TRBV9, the J gene TRBJ1-4; a weak D match, TRBD1 (5 bases). The CDR3 spans 16 residues. Trimming left V 3 bases short and J 3 bases short, with 15 bases between. In germline, CDR1 is SGDLS, CDR2 YYNGEE. The CDR3 bases are TGTGCCAGCAGCGCCGCCGGCCGGGGGTCTAATGAAAAACTGTTTTTT. Residues: CASSAAGRGSNEKLFF.

The chain joins TRBV27 to TRBJ1-4; D is unresolved. The ends were cut back, 5 bases at V and 10 bases at J, with 20 bases in the middle. Per germline, CDR1 MNHEY and CDR2 SMNVEV (reference sequence). The CDR3 is 15 residues long. The CDR3 reads CASSIYGWIEGKLFF. The CDR3 DNA reads TGTGCCAGCAGTATCTACGGGTGGATTGAGGGAAAACTGTTTTTT.

The chain employs TRBV5-1 and TRBJ2-1; D call uncertain. The V end lost 4 bases, the J end lost 6 bases, and 8 bases lay between the germline ends. This CDR3 contains 12 residues. Germline V gene lookup returns CDR1 SGHRS and CDR2 YFSETQ. DNA of the CDR3: TGCGCCAGCAGCGGTGAATTCAATGAGCAGTTCTTC. This codes for CASSGEFNEQFF.

In regard to this clone: Other DNA sequences in the same sample also yield this CDR3. The gene calls are TRBV5-1 and TRBJ2-5; possibly TRBD1 for D (6 bases). Trimming left V 0 bases short and J 2 bases short, with 14 bases between. Germline V gene lookup returns CDR1 SGHRS and CDR2 YFSETQ. This CDR3 has 16 amino acids. The chain's CDR3 is CASSLAGAGGQETQYF. The CDR3 DNA sequence: TGCGCCAGCAGCTTGGCAGGGGCCGGTGGACAAGAGACCCAGTACTTC.

V is TRBV6-5 and J is TRBJ2-7; weak D call: TRBD2 (7 bases). Deletions cut 4 bases from V and 7 bases from J, with 20 bases between. CDR3 length: 15 amino acids. Germline V gives CDR1 MNHEY, CDR2 SVGAGI. CDR3 coding DNA: TGTGCCAGCAGTTCCCTCCCCGGGGGAGGGGGTGAGCAGTACTTC. This gives the protein CASSSLPGGGGEQYF.

The chain uses TRBV18 and TRBJ2-5; D not certain. V gave up 5 bases and J gave up 5 bases, with 12 bases separating them. The CDR3 runs 13 residues. Germline loops: CDR1 KGHSH, CDR2 LQKENI. CDR3 sequence reads: CASSSRLTETQYF. The DNA of the CDR3 is TGTGCCAGCTCATCCCGTCTGACGGAGACCCAGTACTTC.

The chain combines TRBV5-1 with TRBJ1-4, with 9 bases aligning to TRBD1. Germline V gene sequence: CDR1 SGHRS, CDR2 YFSETQ. The CDR3 sequence is 15 residues long. J gave up 8 bases and V 5 bases, and 10 bases lay outside the gene matches. The CDR3 nucleotides are TGCGCCAGCAGAAGTACGGGACAGGGAGACGAAAAACTGTTTTTT. Protein product: CASRSTGQGDEKLFF.

The CDR3 sequence: CASSFGGRKETQYF. The CDR3 coding sequence is TGCGCCAGCAGCTTTGGGGGAAGAAAAGAGACCCAGTACTTC. The chain recombines TRBV5-1 with TRBJ2-5; D may match TRBD1 or TRBD2 (5 bases each). CDR1 SGHRS and CDR2 YFSETQ come from the germline V gene. The V end was cut by 2 bases, the J end by 3 bases, with 11 bases between. The CDR3 contains 14 residues.

The V gene is TRBV20-1, the J gene TRBJ2-7; perhaps D is TRBD1 or TRBD2 (6 bases each). V gave up 7 bases and J gave up 3 bases, with 10 bases separating them. Germline-derived CDR1 and CDR2 are DFQATT and SNEGSKA (reference sequence). The length of the CDR3 is 11 residues. The CDR3 spells CSVGGLYEQYF. As DNA, the CDR3 is TGCAGTGTCGGGGGCCTCTACGAGCAGTACTTC.

This clone was detected only once. The chain couples TRBV11-2 to TRBJ1-1; 8 bases are shared with TRBD1. The CDR3 extends over 14 amino acids. Germline V gene data show CDR1 as SGHAT and CDR2 as FQNNGV. V dropped 3 bases and J dropped 5; count of bases not matched to a gene: 5. The CDR3 DNA reads TGTGCCAGCAGCTTTTCAGGGGGCGTAACTGAAGCTTTCTTT. This sequence encodes CASSFSGGVTEAFF.